These T cell receptor beta chains were read from a single sample in a study of cytomegalovirus exposure and HLA in healthy donors. The data were produced by immunoSEQ multiplex PCR, yet TCRdb's version contains in-frame clones alone and is incomplete. The table records 70,000 or so clones, approximately 90% of them present only once. The specimen was PBMCs. Receptor source: a young woman in good health and CMV-seronegative. Both conserved end residues are trimmed from each CDR3. Expanded clones are given a class, and other clones once, few, many or no size at all.

clone size: NA
V gene: TRBV5-3
CDR3 protein: ARGNNSGRAYYYYNEQF

clone size: NA
V gene: TRBV2
CDR3 protein: ASSIVTSLGEQY

clone size: NA
V gene: TRBV28
CDR3 protein: ASSFPPGQGYGYT

clone size: NA
V gene: TRBV4-1
CDR3 protein: ASSQGLAERETQY

clone size: NA
V gene: TRBV7-9
CDR3 protein: ASSLGGQGITEAF

clone size: NA
V gene: TRBV28
CDR3 protein: ASSLSSGASYEQY

clone size: NA
V gene: TRBV5-1
CDR3 protein: ASSLAIMYDEAF

clone size: NA
V gene: TRBV13
CDR3 protein: ASSRDFGLADYEQY

clone size: NA
V gene: TRBV30
CDR3 protein: AWSAQALDGYT

clone size: NA
V gene: TRBV27
CDR3 protein: ASSLSLNEQF

clone size: few
V gene: TRBV6-5
CDR3 protein: ASRGTGGYEQY

clone size: once
V gene: TRBV19
CDR3 protein: ASRGAFTNTGELF

clone size: NA
V gene: TRBV11-2
CDR3 protein: ASSVGTSPDTQY

clone size: NA
V gene: TRBV7-8
CDR3 protein: ASSLRTSGRWLGNEQF

clone size: NA
V gene: TRBV2
CDR3 protein: ASSISPVGRSWY

clone size: once
V gene: TRBV18
CDR3 protein: ASSLGLAGVNEQF

clone size: few
V gene: TRBV6-5
CDR3 protein: ASSYSTVVIHNEQF

clone size: few
V gene: TRBV28
CDR3 protein: ASSLNRPNEKLF

clone size: once
V gene: TRBV25-1
CDR3 protein: ASSEMGGSYEQY

clone size: NA
V gene: TRBV4-2
CDR3 protein: ASSELAGRYNEQF

clone size: NA
V gene: TRBV28
CDR3 protein: ASRTGGLDHYEQY

clone size: NA
V gene: TRBV7-2
CDR3 protein: ASSLDSYYGYT

clone size: NA
V gene: TRBV19
CDR3 protein: ASSGTGGNTIY

clone size: NA
V gene: TRBV5-6
CDR3 protein: ASSILAGVISYNEQF

clone size: NA
V gene: TRBV5-1
CDR3 protein: ASSLFLSDSQAF

clone size: NA
V gene: TRBV10-2
CDR3 protein: ASSRGGRETQY

clone size: NA
V gene: TRBV12-5
CDR3 protein: ASGLPNTDTQY

clone size: NA
V gene: TRBV6-6
CDR3 protein: ASSYTVEGPYEQY

clone size: few
V gene: TRBV6-6
CDR3 protein: ASSNDRNTEAF

clone size: NA
V gene: TRBV4-2
CDR3 protein: ASSQEITSGSFANEQF

clone size: NA
V gene: TRBV28
CDR3 protein: ASSFRTSGDGYT

clone size: NA
V gene: TRBV28
CDR3 protein: ASSFPSGTGAEKLF

clone size: NA
V gene: TRBV4-1
CDR3 protein: ASSQNSGGNTGELF

clone size: NA
V gene: TRBV11-3
CDR3 protein: ASSFGQTNEKLF

clone size: NA
V gene: TRBV27
CDR3 protein: ASSLGQGGGYT

clone size: NA
V gene: TRBV5-1
CDR3 protein: ASSLGPTGGTGELF

clone size: NA
V gene: TRBV9
CDR3 protein: ASSVAMTGQFSGNTIY

clone size: once
V gene: TRBV7-6
CDR3 protein: ASSTDRGYEQY

clone size: NA
V gene: TRBV6-1
CDR3 protein: ASSERTSGVSYEQY

clone size: once
V gene: TRBV19
CDR3 protein: ASSRQGNTEAF

clone size: NA
V gene: TRBV18
CDR3 protein: ASSPALDNEQF

clone size: NA
V gene: TRBV7-9
CDR3 protein: ASSLPGTRVGEQY

clone size: NA
V gene: TRBV18
CDR3 protein: ASSPGQGRTEAF

clone size: NA
V gene: TRBV10-3
CDR3 protein: AISEGQRASDTQY

clone size: NA
V gene: TRBV19
CDR3 protein: ASSIVRGKEKLF

clone size: NA
V gene: TRBV7-6
CDR3 protein: ASSRAGYEQY

clone size: NA
V gene: TRBV28
CDR3 protein: ASSFGTSGSIETQY